This TCR beta chain was sequenced in a study of T cell clonality in common variable immunodeficiency. Regarding this clone: Antigen specificity is unknown. The read ends 3 residues before the CDR3 terminus; that terminus is restored from the germline J gene.

General observations from the study: Compared with controls, CVID subjects had fewer shared TCRbeta clones. Authors noted CVID clonality's cause needs subpopulation repertoire sequencing.

Most patients and controls had Caucasian heritage. CDR1 is SQVTM and CDR2 is ANQGSEA in the germline V gene. The CDR3 is made up of 15 amino acids. Germline trimming cut 3 bases from V and 6 bases from J; bases unmatched to any gene: 9. Repertoires were generated with immunoSEQ multiplex PCR, while TCRdb's copy carries only in-frame clones and drops some. The sample lists about 47,000 clones, none appearing once, the ten largest making up roughly 6%. This clonotype originated in a person aged 18-69 years in good health. Sequencing used peripheral blood mononuclear cells. The J gene is TRBJ1-2, the V gene TRBV29-1, with 11 nucleotides matching TRBD1. CDR3 amino acids: CSVDFIGQGAHGYTF. The sequenced CDR3 bases are TGCAGCGTTGATTTCATCGGACAGGGGGCGCATGGC.